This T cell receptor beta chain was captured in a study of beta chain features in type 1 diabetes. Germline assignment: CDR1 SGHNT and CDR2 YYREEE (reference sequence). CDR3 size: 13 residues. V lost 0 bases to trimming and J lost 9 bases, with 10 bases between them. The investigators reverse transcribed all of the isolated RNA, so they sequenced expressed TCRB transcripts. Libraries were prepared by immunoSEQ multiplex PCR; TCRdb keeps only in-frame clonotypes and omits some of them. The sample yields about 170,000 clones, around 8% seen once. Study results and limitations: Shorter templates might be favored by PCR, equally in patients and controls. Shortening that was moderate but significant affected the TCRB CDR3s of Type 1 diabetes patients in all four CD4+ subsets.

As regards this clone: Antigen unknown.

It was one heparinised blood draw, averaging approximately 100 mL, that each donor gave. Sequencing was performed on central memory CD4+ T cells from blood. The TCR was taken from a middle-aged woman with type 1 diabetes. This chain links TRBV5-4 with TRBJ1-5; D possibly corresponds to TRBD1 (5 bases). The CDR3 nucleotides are TGTGCCAGCAGCTTGGAAGGGGATGGGCCCCAGCATTTT. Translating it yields CASSLEGDGPQHF.